This record covers a single T cell receptor beta chain. The germline gives CDR1 SGHTA, CDR2 FQGNSA. V shed 5 bases and J 6 bases; nucleotides not matched to a gene: 10. This CDR3 region has 15 residues. The data derive from a study of blood T cell repertoires in COVID-19. The wider study: Some COVID-19 samples were acute and others convalescent; all came from the United States, Italy and Spain. The analysed material was cDNA or gDNA that came from T cells, B-cell-depleted T cells, or PBMCs.

The method was immunoSEQ multiplex PCR; TCRdb's version includes in-frame clones alone and lacks a portion of them. This sample has 200,000 to 300,000 clones, with approximately 86% found just once. The TCR was taken from a middle-aged man who had recovered from COVID-19. The chain links TRBV7-2 to TRBJ2-1; 7 bases map to TRBD1. Sequenced: peripheral blood. CDR3 protein: CASSLNRDSFNEQFF. CDR3 nucleotides: TGTGCCAGCAGCCTAAACCGGGACAGCTTCAATGAGCAGTTCTTC.